Listed here are 29 T cell receptor beta chains from one sample, sequenced in a study of beta chain features in type 1 diabetes. The authors reverse transcribed all of the isolated RNA, so sequencing captured expressed TCRB transcripts. The repertoire was sequenced with immunoSEQ multiplex PCR; TCRdb's copy has only in-frame clones and lacks some. Among 900,000 or so clones listed, roughly 15% were seen once. Sequencing was performed on naive CD4+ T cells from blood. The receptors stem from a woman younger than 35 in good health.

The rearrangement links TRBV27 to TRBJ1-4, with D perhaps matching TRBD1 (5 bases). V lost 6 bases, J lost 13 bases, and 30 bases lay in between. Looked up from germline, CDR1 is MNHEY and CDR2 is SMNVEV (reference sequence). The CDR3 totals 17 residues. CDR3 in amino acids: CASRGVPHTGAQGGLFF. Written as DNA, the CDR3 is TGTGCCAGCAGGGGAGTCCCTCACACAGGAGCTCAAGGAGGACTGTTTTTT.

This clone was seen only a few times. The junction differs from germline at one of its ends, possibly a read error. This chain joins TRBV20-1 and TRBJ2-7; possible D gene TRBD2, 5 bases. The CDR3 covers 10 residues. Germline V lookup: CDR1 DFQATT, CDR2 SNEGSKA (reference sequence). The CDR3 DNA sequence: TGCAGCGCTAGCCAGCTCGAGCAGTACTTC. It is translated as CSASQLEQYF.

This clone appeared a few times. The chain uses TRBV25-1 and TRBJ2-3; D might be TRBD2 (6 bases). Germline lookup yields CDR1 MGHDK and CDR2 SYGVNS. The CDR3 covers 15 residues. Trimming pared 2 bases from V and 2 bases from J, leaving 11 bases between. The CDR3 sequence is CASSELRTNTDTQYF. The DNA for the CDR3 is TGTGCCAGCAGTGAACTGAGGACTAACACAGATACGCAGTATTTT.

This chain uses TRBV18 with TRBJ2-5; 9 nucleotides agree with TRBD1. The germline gives CDR1 KGHSH, CDR2 LQKENI. The V segment lost 1 base and the J segment 0 bases; nucleotides outside the gene matches: 21. This CDR3 has 22 residues. CDR3 sequence: CASSPLSWMWGQGPSNQETQYF. The DNA for the CDR3 is TGTGCCAGCTCACCACTATCTTGGATGTGGGGACAGGGCCCATCCAACCAAGAGACCCAGTACTTC.

This clone was recorded a few times. The V gene is TRBV14, the J gene TRBJ1-2, with D possibly being TRBD1 (6 bases). The V and J ends lost 1 base and 5 bases respectively, with 14 bases between them. CDR1 SGHDN and CDR2 FVKESK come from the germline V gene. The CDR3 is 15 amino acids. In DNA form, the CDR3 reads TGTGCCAGCAGCCAAGGACCGGCGGGGGCTTATGGCTACACCTTC. This encodes CASSQGPAGAYGYTF.

This clone was observed a few times. This chain uses TRBV7-2 with TRBJ2-1, with 9 bases that match TRBD2. This CDR3 comprises 15 residues. Germline CDR1 and CDR2: SGHTA and FQGNSA. Trimming removed 3 bases from V and 3 bases from J; junction bases left unmatched: 3. The CDR3 nucleotides are TGTGCCAGCAGCTTCCTAGCGGGACTCTACAATGAGCAGTTCTTC. Amino acid sequence: CASSFLAGLYNEQFF.

V gene TRBV7-2 combines with J gene TRBJ1-2, with a possible D match to TRBD1 (6 bases). Germline CDR1 SGHTA, CDR2 FQGNSA. This CDR3 spans 15 amino acids. Trimming pared 2 bases from V and 7 bases from J, leaving 17 bases between. The CDR3, as DNA: TGTGCCAGCAGCTTACGCGTAACAGGGTCAGCTGGCTACACCTTC. This sequence encodes CASSLRVTGSAGYTF.

The chain uses TRBV13 and TRBJ1-4, with 7 bases matching TRBD1. After removal of 2 bases from V and 7 bases from J, the junction contained 7 bases not matched to a gene. Germline V gene data show CDR1 as PRHDT and CDR2 as FYEKMQ (reference sequence). There are 15 residues in the CDR3. The CDR3 sequence: CASSLPQGGTEKLFF. DNA for the CDR3: TGTGCCAGCAGCTTACCCCAGGGGGGCACTGAAAAACTGTTTTTT.

This clone was recorded a few times. This rearrangement joins TRBV4-2 to TRBJ2-1; TRBD2 matches 9 bases. The CDR3 spans 16 residues. Germline loops: CDR1 LGHNA, CDR2 YNFKEQ. Trimming removed 0 bases from V and 9 bases from J; junction bases left unmatched: 9. The DNA of the CDR3 is TGTGCCAGCAGCCAAGAGGTGTTAGCGGGAGAAATTGAGCAGTTCTTC. Translated, it gives CASSQEVLAGEIEQFF.

There are a few counts of this clone. The V and J genes are TRBV15 and TRBJ1-4; no definite D call. Deletions cut 0 bases from V and 8 bases from J, with 13 bases between. The CDR3 has 15 residues. Germline CDR1 LNHNV, CDR2 YYDKDF (reference sequence). The CDR3 loop is CATSRDQRFSEKLFF. The CDR3 bases are TGTGCCACCAGCAGAGATCAGCGTTTCTCCGAAAAACTGTTTTTT.

There are a few counts of this clone. A junction boundary mismatches the germline segment, possibly from a read error. The rearrangement links TRBV6-1 to TRBJ1-1; D gene uncertain. The CDR3 has 12 residues. CDR1 is MNHNS and CDR2 is SASEGT in the germline V gene. This CDR3 is CAISAENTEAFF. CDR3 bases: TGTGCCATCAGTGCTGAGAACACTGAAGCTTTCTTT.

Only a few counts were recorded for this clone. V usage is TRBV28 and J usage is TRBJ2-7; 8 nucleotides match TRBD2. CDR1 and CDR2 (germline): MDHEN, SYDVKM. V shed 7 bases, J shed 1 base, and the junction held 3 bases outside the gene matches. This CDR3 is built from 13 residues. CDR3 sequence (DNA): TGTGCCAGCACCATAGCGGGATCCTACGAGCAGTACTTC. Translation: CASTIAGSYEQYF. Filled out from reference TRBV28 and TRBJ2-7, the complete variable domain reads DVKVTQSSRYLVKRTGEKVFLECVQDMDHENMFWYRQDPGLGLRLIYFSYDVKMKEKGDIPEGYSVSREKKERFSLILESASTNQTSMYLCASTIAGSYEQYFGPGTRLTVT.

DNA of the CDR3: TGTGCCAGCAGCAAAGATCGCAGGGGACCCTCCTTGTTTCAGTACTTC. Translated, it gives CASSKDRRGPSLFQYF. V usage is TRBV21-1 and J usage is TRBJ2-4; the table names TRBD1, a call not compared with the DNA. TRBV21-1 is designated a pseudogene. The CDR3 runs 16 residues.

In its sample, this clone was seen a few times. The chain is built from TRBV27 and TRBJ2-7; D is tentatively TRBD1 or TRBD2 (5 bases each). V gave up 5 bases and J gave up 3 bases, with 20 bases separating them. Germline V gives CDR1 MNHEY, CDR2 SMNVEV (reference sequence). The CDR3 is made up of 16 amino acids. The CDR3, as DNA: TGTGCCAGCAGTCCTCTCCGGAGCAGGGCGGGCTACGAGCAGTACTTC. This gives the protein CASSPLRSRAGYEQYF.

In its sample, this clone was seen a few times. The rearrangement joins TRBV7-8 to TRBJ2-5, with D maybe TRBD1 (5 bases). There are 14 residues in the CDR3. From germline, CDR1 is SGHVS and CDR2 FQNEAQ. The V and J ends lost 5 bases and 3 bases respectively, with 13 bases between them. CDR3 loop: CASSPRTRKETQYF. The CDR3 DNA sequence: TGTGCCAGCAGCCCTCGGACACGGAAAGAGACCCAGTACTTC.

The chain combines TRBV6-6 with TRBJ2-1; the match to TRBD2 covers 9 bases. The trim removed 4 bases at V and 10 bases at J, leaving 5 bases unmatched. CDR1 and CDR2 from the germline V gene are MNHNY and SVGAGI (reference sequence). The CDR3 length is 13 residues. In DNA form, the CDR3 reads TGTGCCAGCAGTTTAGCGGGAGTACGCGAGCAGTTCTTC. Amino acids: CASSLAGVREQFF.

This clone has more than one count but fewer than ten. V gene TRBV20-1 combines with J gene TRBJ1-2; D ambiguous. Germline CDR1 DFQATT, CDR2 SNEGSKA (reference sequence). The germline V and J ends were trimmed by 7 bases and 8 bases, with 14 bases remaining between them. The CDR3 covers 11 residues. CDR3 sequence: CSVPIRLGYTF. CDR3 sequence (DNA): TGCAGTGTCCCGATTCGACTGGGCTACACCTTC.

There are a few counts of this clone. In DNA form, the CDR3 reads TGTGCCAGCAGCCCGGGGGCTAGCTACGGTGAGCAGTTCTTC. Translating it yields CASSPGASYGEQFF. This chain uses TRBV7-2 with TRBJ2-1, with D tentatively TRBD1 or TRBD2 (6 bases each). Germline CDR1 is SGHTA and CDR2 is FQGNSA. The CDR3 is 14 residues long. The ends were cut back, 5 bases at V and 9 bases at J, with 17 bases in the middle.

Only a few counts were recorded for this clone. Other DNA variants within this sample encode the same CDR3. V gene TRBV2 combines with J gene TRBJ1-1; 7 bases agree with TRBD1. The germline V gene encodes CDR1 SNHLY and CDR2 FYNNEI. The CDR3 has 13 amino acids. The V and J ends lost 6 bases and 1 base, in that order; junction bases with no gene match: 2. Here the CDR3 reads CASRGTENTEAFF. CDR3 DNA: TGTGCCAGCAGGGGGACAGAGAACACTGAAGCTTTCTTT.

This clone appeared a few times. Other DNA sequences in the same sample also yield this CDR3. This sequence joins TRBV14 and TRBJ2-7, with D uncertain. This CDR3 has 12 amino acids. CDR1 is SGHDN and CDR2 is FVKESK in the germline V gene. Trimming left V 4 bases short and J 0 bases short, with 4 bases between. The CDR3 is CASSRSSYEQYF. The CDR3 bases are TGTGCCAGCAGCCGGAGCTCCTACGAGCAGTACTTC.

Here the CDR3 reads CASRDNQPQHF. The CDR3 DNA follows: TGTGCCAGCAGGGATAATCAGCCCCAGCATTTT. The rearrangement uses TRBV6-1 and TRBJ1-5; D is unclear. V lost 6 bases and J 4 bases, leaving 4 bases between the germline ends. Germline assignment: CDR1 MNHNS and CDR2 SASEGT. CDR3 size: 11 residues.

This sequence joins TRBV9 and TRBJ2-3, with TRBD1 matching over 7 bases. After removal of 5 bases from V and 2 bases from J, the junction contained 11 bases not matched to a gene. CDR1 is SGDLS and CDR2 is YYNGEE in the germline V gene. The CDR3 loop spans 16 amino acids. The chain's CDR3 is CASSQRGRTYTDTQYF. For the CDR3, the DNA is TGTGCCAGCAGTCAGAGGGGGCGCACCTACACAGATACGCAGTATTTT.

Notes on this clone: This sample also contains other DNA sequences that code for the same CDR3. The CDR3 DNA sequence: TGTGCCAGCAGCTTACGGGGATATGGCTACACCTTC. This translates into CASSLRGYGYTF. The chain links TRBV7-2 to TRBJ1-2; D gene uncertain. Trimming stripped 2 bases from V and 5 bases from J, with 6 bases between. CDR1 SGHTA and CDR2 FQGNSA come from the germline V gene. The CDR3 is made up of 12 amino acids.

This clone was observed a few times. V gene TRBV6-1 combines with J gene TRBJ1-2, with D hard to call. CDR3 length: 13 amino acids. Trimming shortened V by 3 bases and J by 4 bases, and 9 bases separated the two germline ends. The germline CDR1 and CDR2 sequences are MNHNS and SASEGT. The DNA for the CDR3 is TGTGCCAGCAGTGAGGGGTACCCCTATGGCTACACCTTC. This encodes CASSEGYPYGYTF.

The V gene is TRBV7-2, the J gene TRBJ2-3; D gene uncertain. Trimming took 0 bases from V and 2 from J, leaving 12 bases between them. The CDR3 length is 16 residues. From germline, CDR1 is SGHTA and CDR2 FQGNSA. DNA for the CDR3: TGTGCCAGCAGCTTAGCGGGATTACAGAACACAGATACGCAGTATTTT. It yields the protein CASSLAGLQNTDTQYF.

This clone was recorded a few times. V usage is TRBV7-3 and J usage is TRBJ2-5; 7 nucleotides line up with TRBD1. The CDR3 has 14 amino acids. Germline V gene lookup returns CDR1 SGHTA and CDR2 FQGTGA. The V segment lost 1 base and the J segment 7 bases; nucleotides outside the gene matches: 6. The CDR3: CASSLNDRDSTQYF. The DNA of the CDR3 is TGTGCCAGCAGCTTAAACGACAGGGATTCGACCCAGTACTTC.

V and J are TRBV2 and TRBJ1-2; D not certain. The ends were cut back, 4 bases at V and 2 bases at J, with 26 bases in the middle. This CDR3 contains 19 residues. Germline assignment: CDR1 SNHLY and CDR2 FYNNEI. CDR3: CASSVRQNSNIFGNYGYTF. The CDR3 DNA is TGTGCCAGCAGTGTGCGTCAAAACAGTAATATCTTCGGGAACTATGGCTACACCTTC.

This chain links TRBV28 with TRBJ2-1, with 7 bases lining up with TRBD2. The CDR3 is 17 residues long. Germline lookup yields CDR1 MDHEN and CDR2 SYDVKM. V shed 3 bases and J 4 bases; nucleotides not matched to a gene: 12. In DNA form, the CDR3 reads TGTGCCAGCAGTTTTCCCCGGAGCGGGGTTATTTACAATGAGCAGTTCTTC. It specifies CASSFPRSGVIYNEQFF.

This clone was seen a handful of times. This chain links TRBV14 with TRBJ2-7; the match to TRBD2 covers 11 bases. Germline trimming cut 0 bases from V and 3 bases from J; bases unmatched to any gene: 4. This CDR3 spans 16 amino acids. The V gene's germline CDR1 is SGHDN and CDR2 FVKESK. In DNA, the CDR3 is TGTGCCAGCAGCCAAGATTTAACTAGCGGGAGCTACGAGCAGTACTTC. It yields the protein CASSQDLTSGSYEQYF.